Following are 31 T cell receptor beta chains from one sample sequenced in a study of shared clonotypes between healthy human individuals. Sequencing used immunoSEQ multiplex PCR; TCRdb keeps in-frame clones, though not all of them. This table holds some 600,000 clones, 90% to 97% found once. CD45RO negativity and positive selection for CCR7 defined naive CD8 cells, a population that excluded terminally differentiated effector memory CD45RA+ cells. The sequencing input was naive CD8+ T cells sorted from blood. Receptors originate from a woman aged 25 to 39 in good health.

The CDR3 sequence is CASSLGRGQGGYTF. The CDR3 DNA reads as TGTGCCAGCAGTTTAGGCAGGGGGCAGGGAGGCTACACCTTC. The genes are TRBV27 and TRBJ1-2; 8 bases are a match to TRBD1. Germline V CDR1 and CDR2: MNHEY, SMNVEV (reference sequence). Trimming cost V 2 bases and J 8 bases; bases outside gene matches: 7. The CDR3 length is 14 residues.

The rearrangement joins TRBV27 to TRBJ2-1; 8 bases line up with TRBD2. This CDR3 is 19 amino acids long. J lost 0 bases, V lost 4 bases, and 14 bases had no gene match. CDR1 and CDR2 (germline): MNHEY, SMNVEV (reference sequence). DNA of the CDR3: TGTGCCAGCAGTTCGACCGCGACCGGGACTAGAATCTCCTACAATGAGCAGTTCTTC. Translated: CASSSTATGTRISYNEQFF.

V gene TRBV5-4 combines with J gene TRBJ1-1; D remains ambiguous. Germline CDR1 is SGHNT and CDR2 is YYREEE (reference sequence). Trimming took 5 bases from V and 4 from J, leaving 24 bases between them. The CDR3 runs 17 residues. CDR3 amino acids: CASSPISLRGRVTEAFF. The CDR3 DNA reads as TGTGCCAGCAGTCCAATCAGTCTGCGGGGAAGGGTCACTGAAGCTTTCTTT.

V and J are TRBV28 and TRBJ2-2; D gene ambiguous. Trimming shortened V by 7 bases and J by 6 bases, and 21 bases separated the two germline ends. Germline V lookup: CDR1 MDHEN, CDR2 SYDVKM. CDR3 size: 16 residues. CDR3 residues: CASIEKNWVFSGELFF. The CDR3 DNA reads as TGTGCCAGCATCGAAAAGAACTGGGTGTTCTCCGGGGAGCTGTTTTTT. Variable domain in full (rest from reference TRBV28 and TRBJ2-2): DVKVTQSSRYLVKRTGEKVFLECVQDMDHENMFWYRQDPGLGLRLIYFSYDVKMKEKGDIPEGYSVSREKKERFSLILESASTNQTSMYLCASIEKNWVFSGELFFGEGSRLTVL.

The gene calls are TRBV6-1 and TRBJ2-2, with TRBD2 matching 13 bases. This CDR3 contains 18 residues. Germline CDR1 is MNHNS and CDR2 is SASEGT. The V segment lost 3 bases and the J segment 2 bases; nucleotides outside the gene matches: 6. CDR3 bases: TGTGCCAGCAGTGATTGGACTAGCGGGAGTATAAACACCGGGGAGCTGTTTTTT. Its translation is CASSDWTSGSINTGELFF.

V and J are TRBV27 and TRBJ2-7, with TRBD2 matching 9 bases. Germline V gives CDR1 MNHEY, CDR2 SMNVEV (reference sequence). With 8 bases clipped from V and 4 bases from J, the junction kept 6 bases outside the gene matches. This CDR3 region has 13 residues. CDR3 in amino acids: CASGQREVYEQYF. CDR3 in DNA: TGTGCCAGCGGGCAGCGGGAGGTTTACGAGCAGTACTTC.

V gene TRBV30 combines with J gene TRBJ2-5; tentative D call: TRBD1 (7 bases). The DNA end favors TRBJ2-7, so the J call may be wrong. Germline CDR1 and CDR2: GTSNPN and SVGIG (reference sequence). CDR3 length: 18 residues. The CDR3 loop is CAWSPPPGDRGRFYEQYF. For the CDR3, the DNA is TGTGCCTGGAGTCCCCCCCCGGGGGATAGGGGGCGCTTCTACGAGCAGTACTTC.

The chain is built from TRBV15 and TRBJ2-7, with TRBD1 matching over 8 bases. The CDR3 sequence is 15 residues long. J gave up 4 bases and V 3 bases, and 8 bases lay outside the gene matches. In germline, CDR1 is LNHNV, CDR2 YYDKDF (reference sequence). The CDR3 is CATSSEQGGSYEQYF. The CDR3 DNA reads as TGTGCCACCAGCAGCGAACAGGGGGGATCGTACGAGCAGTACTTC. The full variable domain, in which reference TRBV15 and TRBJ2-7 provide the parts outside the CDR3, is DAMVIQNPRYQVTQFGKPVTLSCSQTLNHNVMYWYQQKSSQAPKLLFHYYDKDFNNEADTPDNFQSRRPNTSFCFLDIRSPGLGDTAMYLCATSSEQGGSYEQYFGPGTRLTVT.

The chain links TRBV7-9 to TRBJ2-7; the D is unclear. Between the trimmed V and J ends, which lost 2 bases and 6 bases, there was a span of 8 bases. Germline CDR1 is SEHNR and CDR2 is FQNEAQ (reference sequence). The CDR3 totals 12 residues. CDR3 sequence reads: CASSLPYIEQYF. The CDR3 coding sequence is TGTGCCAGCAGCTTACCTTATATCGAGCAGTACTTC.

J is TRBJ1-1 and V is TRBV28; TRBD1 is a possible D gene (5 bases). Germline CDR1 reads MDHEN; CDR2 reads SYDVKM. The CDR3 spans 15 residues. The V end lost 5 bases, the J end lost 6 bases, and 19 bases lay between the germline ends. The CDR3 is CASSTRFQGGAEAFF. The CDR3 DNA is TGTGCCAGCAGTACGCGGTTCCAGGGTGGGGCTGAAGCTTTCTTT. Full variable domain (rest looked up from reference TRBV28 and TRBJ1-1): DVKVTQSSRYLVKRTGEKVFLECVQDMDHENMFWYRQDPGLGLRLIYFSYDVKMKEKGDIPEGYSVSREKKERFSLILESASTNQTSMYLCASSTRFQGGAEAFFGQGTRLTVV.

This sequence joins TRBV19 and TRBJ2-3; D may be TRBD1 or TRBD2 (6 bases each). V was cut by 5 bases and J by 0 bases, with 15 bases left in between. This CDR3 is 16 amino acids long. Germline CDR1 and CDR2: LNHDA and SQIVND (reference sequence). CDR3 sequence reads: CASSPLGGQSTDTQYF. The DNA for the CDR3 is TGTGCCAGTAGTCCTCTGGGGGGCCAGAGCACAGATACGCAGTATTTT.

The genes are TRBV7-8 and TRBJ2-7; D is perhaps TRBD2 (5 bases). The ends were cut back, 0 bases at V and 6 bases at J, with 15 bases in the middle. The CDR3 runs 15 residues. Germline V gives CDR1 SGHVS, CDR2 FQNEAQ. DNA of the CDR3: TGTGCCAGCAGCTTAGCTAGTACCGGGGTACGCGAGCAGTACTTC. Its translation is CASSLASTGVREQYF.

The rearrangement links TRBV7-2 to TRBJ1-6; TRBD1 matches 7 bases. J was trimmed by 6 bases and V by 4 bases; bases with no gene match: 3. This CDR3 contains 14 residues. In germline, CDR1 is SGHTA, CDR2 FQGNSA. The CDR3 region is CASSWDSFNSPLHF. CDR3 nucleotide sequence: TGTGCCAGCAGCTGGGACAGCTTTAATTCACCCCTCCACTTT. Full variable domain (outside the CDR3, taken from reference TRBV7-2 and TRBJ1-6): GAGVSQSPSNKVTEKGKDVELRCDPISGHTALYWYRQSLGQGLEFLIYFQGNSAPDKSGLPSDRFSAERTGGSVSTLTIQRTQQEDSAVYLCASSWDSFNSPLHFGNGTRLTVT.

CDR3 residues: CASRLAGEVVETQYF. CDR3 DNA sequence: TGCGCCAGCAGACTAGCGGGAGAAGTTGTGGAGACCCAGTACTTC. The chain links TRBV5-1 to TRBJ2-5; 11 nucleotides agree with TRBD2. This CDR3 comprises 15 residues. CDR1 is SGHRS and CDR2 is YFSETQ in the germline V gene. Trimming took 5 bases from V and 5 from J; bases not matched to a gene: 8.

This clone appeared a single time. This chain joins TRBV19 and TRBJ2-3; the D gene is possibly TRBD1 (8 bases). Trimming took 4 bases from V and 2 from J, leaving 16 bases between them. Germline V lookup: CDR1 LNHDA, CDR2 SQIVND (reference sequence). The length of the CDR3 is 16 residues. CDR3 nucleotide sequence: TGTGCCAGTAGTACCGGACAGGGAGGGTACACAGATACGCAGTATTTT. Its protein is CASSTGQGGYTDTQYF.

The chain is built from TRBV6-1 and TRBJ2-2; D might be TRBD1 (6 bases). Trimming removed 1 base from V and 7 bases from J, with 13 bases in between. The CDR3 has 15 amino acids. Per the germline V gene, CDR1 is MNHNS and CDR2 is SASEGT. The CDR3 protein is CASSEGWGPGGELFF. Written as DNA, the CDR3 is TGTGCCAGCAGTGAAGGTTGGGGGCCTGGCGGGGAGCTGTTTTTT.

The genes are TRBV11-2 and TRBJ2-1; 13 positions agree with TRBD2. The germline gives CDR1 SGHAT, CDR2 FQNNGV. The CDR3 is 16 residues long. J lost 1 base, V lost 5 bases, and 2 bases had no gene match. This chain's CDR3 is CASSTLAGGSYNEQFF. CDR3 DNA sequence: TGTGCCAGCAGCACACTAGCGGGAGGGTCCTACAATGAGCAGTTCTTC.

DNA of the CDR3: TGTGCCACCCGGTCCGGGGGGAACGAGCAGTACTTC. Protein product: CATRSGGNEQYF. This chain links TRBV15 with TRBJ2-7, with TRBD2 matching over 7 bases. This CDR3 spans 12 amino acids. CDR1 is LNHNV and CDR2 is YYDKDF in the germline V gene (reference sequence). The V gene end was trimmed by 8 bases and the J gene end by 5 bases; junction bases not matched to a gene: 6.

The chain links TRBV4-1 to TRBJ2-7, with TRBD2 matching over 8 bases. The CDR3 is 16 residues long. The J segment lost 5 bases and the V segment lost 2 bases, leaving 11 bases of the junction unmatched. Per germline, CDR1 MGHRA and CDR2 YSYEKL. CDR3 coding DNA: TGCGCCAGCAGCCAAAAGGGCAGCGGGAGTACCAACGAGCAGTACTTC. Protein: CASSQKGSGSTNEQYF.

As regards this clone: Other nucleotide sequences from this sample produce the same CDR3. The gene calls are TRBV13 and TRBJ1-2; D is undetermined. The germline V gene encodes CDR1 PRHDT and CDR2 FYEKMQ (reference sequence). The CDR3 has 13 amino acids. Trimming removed 0 bases at V and 2 bases at J, with 4 bases between. CDR3 residues: CASSLGRNYGYTF. The CDR3 DNA reads TGTGCCAGCAGCTTAGGGAGGAACTATGGCTACACCTTC. Full variable domain (rest looked up from reference TRBV13 and TRBJ1-2): AAGVIQSPRHLIKEKRETATLKCYPIPRHDTVYWYQQGPGQDPQFLISFYEKMQSDKGSIPDRFSAQQFSDYHSELNMSSLELGDSALYFCASSLGRNYGYTFGSGTRLTVV.

The rearrangement uses TRBV7-9 and TRBJ2-1, with D possibly matching TRBD2 (6 bases). The ends were cut back, 6 bases at V and 8 bases at J, with 20 bases in the middle. CDR1 is SEHNR, CDR2 FQNEAQ, per germline (reference sequence). CDR3 size: 15 residues. The CDR3 DNA sequence: TGTGCCAGCAGGCCAGGGTCGGGCGGGGTAGATGAGCAGTTCTTC. It specifies CASRPGSGGVDEQFF.

In its sample, this clone was seen once. The genes are TRBV28 and TRBJ1-5; TRBD1 matches 7 bases. The germline CDR1 and CDR2 sequences are MDHEN and SYDVKM. This CDR3 comprises 14 residues. V lost 3 bases to trimming and J lost 5 bases; unmatched junction nucleotides: 4. The DNA of the CDR3 is TGTGCCAGCAGTTTTACAGGGGTGGATCAGCCCCAGCATTTT. Its translation: CASSFTGVDQPQHF.

CDR3 protein: CATSRRTDSNQPQHF. DNA of the CDR3: TGTGCCACCAGCAGAAGGACAGATAGCAATCAGCCCCAGCATTTT. This chain links TRBV15 with TRBJ1-5; D possibly corresponds to TRBD1 (6 bases). There are 15 residues in the CDR3. The germline V and J ends were trimmed by 2 bases and 0 bases, with 8 bases remaining between them. Germline values: CDR1 LNHNV, CDR2 YYDKDF (reference sequence).

The rearrangement joins TRBV27 to TRBJ1-1; D gene ambiguous. CDR1 and CDR2 from the germline V gene are MNHEY and SMNVEV (reference sequence). The V end was cut by 8 bases, the J end by 4 bases, with 17 bases between. CDR3 size: 14 residues. CDR3 loop: CASGWVEGITEAFF. The CDR3 DNA reads as TGTGCCAGCGGGTGGGTCGAGGGAATCACTGAAGCTTTCTTT.

This chain joins TRBV6-1 and TRBJ1-2; D is unclear. Trimming left V 7 bases short and J 0 bases short, with 9 bases between. This CDR3 contains 13 residues. Germline values: CDR1 MNHNS, CDR2 SASEGT. The CDR3 loop is CASTPLANYGYTF. CDR3 coding DNA: TGTGCCAGCACCCCCTTGGCTAACTATGGCTACACCTTC.

J is TRBJ2-3 and V is TRBV7-9, with TRBD2 identical over 7 bases. V lost 6 bases to trimming and J lost 2 bases; unmatched junction nucleotides: 8. CDR3 length: 15 residues. The germline CDR1 and CDR2 sequences are SEHNR and FQNEAQ (reference sequence). CDR3 coding DNA: TGTGCCAGCAGAGATCCTAGCGGAAACACAGATACGCAGTATTTT. This gives the protein CASRDPSGNTDTQYF.

J is TRBJ2-1 and V is TRBV27; 12 bases line up with TRBD2. The germline CDR1 and CDR2 sequences are MNHEY and SMNVEV (reference sequence). The ends lost 4 bases at V and 7 bases at J; junction bases unmatched: 17. This CDR3 is 19 amino acids long. Here the CDR3 DNA reads TGTGCCAGCAGTTCAATACTAGCGGGAGGCCCGAGCAGGCAGAATGAGCAGTTCTTC. Its translation: CASSSILAGGPSRQNEQFF.

The V call is TRBV6-1, the J call TRBJ2-1, with 13 bases matching TRBD2. The germline gives CDR1 MNHNS, CDR2 SASEGT. The junction had 4 bases not matched to a gene; V was cut back by 4 bases and J by 1 base. The CDR3 sequence is 17 residues long. This CDR3 is CASSGLAGGGSYNEQFF. Here the CDR3 DNA reads TGTGCCAGCAGTGGACTAGCGGGAGGTGGGTCCTACAATGAGCAGTTCTTC.

The V call is TRBV28, the J call TRBJ2-7; D is perhaps TRBD1 or TRBD2 (6 bases each). Germline loops: CDR1 MDHEN, CDR2 SYDVKM. V dropped 2 bases and J dropped 0 bases, with 8 bases sitting between them. This CDR3 is 14 amino acids long. The CDR3 loop reads CASSLEGGSYEQYF. The CDR3 region has the DNA TGTGCCAGCAGTTTAGAGGGGGGCTCCTACGAGCAGTACTTC.

This chain joins TRBV6-4 and TRBJ2-1; perhaps TRBD2 as D (5 bases). Germline loops: CDR1 MRHNA, CDR2 SNTAGT. The CDR3 loop spans 14 amino acids. Between the trimmed V and J ends, which lost 3 bases and 0 bases, there was a span of 6 bases. The CDR3 sequence: CASSEGSSYNEQFF. As DNA, the CDR3 is TGTGCCAGCAGTGAGGGGAGCTCCTACAATGAGCAGTTCTTC.

The chain employs TRBV28 and TRBJ2-5, with 9 bases that match TRBD1. The germline gives CDR1 MDHEN, CDR2 SYDVKM. The CDR3 runs 16 residues. V was clipped by 5 bases and J by 2 bases; unmatched bases: 9. Here the CDR3 reads CASSKKDRGLQETQYF. The CDR3 DNA reads TGTGCCAGCAGTAAGAAGGACAGGGGCCTGCAAGAGACCCAGTACTTC.